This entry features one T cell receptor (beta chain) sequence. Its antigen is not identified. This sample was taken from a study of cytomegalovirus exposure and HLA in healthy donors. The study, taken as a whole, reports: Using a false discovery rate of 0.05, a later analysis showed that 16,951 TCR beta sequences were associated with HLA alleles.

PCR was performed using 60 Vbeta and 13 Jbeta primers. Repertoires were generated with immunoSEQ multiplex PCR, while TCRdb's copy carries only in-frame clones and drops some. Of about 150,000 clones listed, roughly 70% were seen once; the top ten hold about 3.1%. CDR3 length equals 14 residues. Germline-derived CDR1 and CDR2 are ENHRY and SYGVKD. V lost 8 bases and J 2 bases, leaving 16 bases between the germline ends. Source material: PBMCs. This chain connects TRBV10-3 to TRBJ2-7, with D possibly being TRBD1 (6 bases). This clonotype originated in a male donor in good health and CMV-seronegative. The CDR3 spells CAIHSGGTPYEQYF. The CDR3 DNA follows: TGTGCCATCCATAGTGGGGGCACTCCCTACGAGCAGTACTTC.